Each of the 32 T cell receptor beta chains below was sequenced from the same sample in a study of CD8+CD57+ T cells in acquired aplastic anemia. Both TCR beta VDJ combination and CDR3 sequence profiling were carried out. Genomic DNA was the template for this profiling. Each CDR3 protein is one row after TCRdb ran MiXCR on the reads. This table has 200,000 or so distinct CDR3 sequences, about half appearing once. By flow cytometry, patients selected for sequencing had shown an expansion of CD8+CD57+ cells. The sample consisted of sorted CD4+, CD8+, or CD8+CD57+ T cells (not recorded which) from PBMCs. The receptor source for this set is a human donor with aplastic anemia.

This clonotype was observed a few times. This may arise from a read error, as a much more abundant clone is one base away. The genes are TRBV7-3 and TRBJ2-5; 11 nucleotides match TRBD1. This CDR3 region has 14 residues. Germline-derived CDR1 and CDR2 are SGHTA and FQGTGA. This CDR3 reads CASSPGTGGEAQYF. CDR3 coding DNA: TGTGCCAGCAGCCCCGGGACAGGGGGAGAGGCCCAGTACTTC.

The chain links TRBV5-4 to TRBJ1-6; D remains ambiguous. This CDR3 comprises 14 residues. CDR1 is SGHNT and CDR2 is YYREEE in the germline V gene (reference sequence). Between the trimmed V and J ends, which lost 4 bases and 7 bases, there was a span of 12 bases. CDR3 loop: CASSGDTPNSPLHF. The CDR3 DNA is TGTGCCAGCAGCGGCGATACACCGAATTCACCCCTCCACTTT. Filled out from reference TRBV5-4 and TRBJ1-6, the complete variable domain reads ETGVTQSPTHLIKTRGQQVTLRCSSQSGHNTVSWYQQALGQGPQFIFQYYREEENGRGNFPPRFSGLQFPNYSSELNVNALELDDSALYLCASSGDTPNSPLHFGNGTRLTVT.

This clonotype has ten or more counts. The chain uses TRBV11-2 and TRBJ2-7; D perhaps matches TRBD1 (6 bases). The CDR3 contains 15 residues. Germline V gene lookup returns CDR1 SGHAT and CDR2 FQNNGV. Trimming pared 5 bases from V and 0 bases from J, leaving 14 bases between. The CDR3 DNA is TGTGCCAGCAGCCCTGACAGGATCTCCTCCTACGAGCAGTACTTC. This translates into CASSPDRISSYEQYF.

This clonotype was seen many times. The rearrangement joins TRBV7-8 to TRBJ2-6, with unresolved D. The CDR3 contains 16 residues. Germline CDR1 SGHVS, CDR2 FQNEAQ. V was trimmed by 5 bases and J by 0 bases, leaving 11 bases between them. The CDR3 DNA is TGTGCCAGCAGCCCCCGACGGAGCTCTGGGGCCAACGTCCTGACTTTC. Its translation: CASSPRRSSGANVLTF.

The genes are TRBV7-3 and TRBJ2-3; D not resolved. The CDR3 is 14 residues long. Deletions cut 5 bases from V and 4 bases from J, with 13 bases between. CDR1 is SGHTA, CDR2 FQGTGA, per germline. The CDR3 DNA reads TGTGCCAGCAGCCCAGATCTCGAAGCAGATACGCAGTATTTT. Translation: CASSPDLEADTQYF.

This clonotype was counted ten times or more. J is TRBJ2-3 and V is TRBV9; 12 positions agree with TRBD1. This CDR3 has 16 amino acids. The J segment lost 7 bases and the V segment lost 0 bases, leaving 6 bases of the junction unmatched. Per germline, CDR1 SGDLS and CDR2 YYNGEE. CDR3 bases: TGTGCCAGCAGCGTAGGGGAGGGACAGGGGGCAAATACGCAGTATTTT. It encodes CASSVGEGQGANTQYF. The full variable domain, in which reference TRBV9 and TRBJ2-3 provide the parts outside the CDR3, is DSGVTQTPKHLITATGQRVTLRCSPRSGDLSVYWYQQSLDQGLQFLIQYYNGEERAKGNILERFSAQQFPDLHSELNLSSLELGDSALYFCASSVGEGQGANTQYFGPGTRLTVL.

This clonotype showed up just a few times. The CDR3 DNA reads as TGCAGCGTGAGGACAGGGACGGGGCCTGAAGCTTTCTTT. Amino acid sequence: CSVRTGTGPEAFF. This chain links TRBV29-1 with TRBJ1-1; TRBD1 agrees at 8 bases. V lost 6 bases, J lost 6 bases, and 9 bases stayed unmatched. Germline V gene lookup returns CDR1 SQVTM and CDR2 ANQGSEA. The CDR3 is made up of 13 amino acids.

The V and J genes are TRBV7-9 and TRBJ2-7; D gene uncertain. V dropped 6 bases and J dropped 3 bases, with 15 bases sitting between them. This CDR3 region has 14 residues. From germline, CDR1 is SEHNR and CDR2 FQNEAQ (reference sequence). CDR3 sequence: CASSTNPKSYEQYF. In DNA, the CDR3 is TGTGCCAGCAGTACTAACCCTAAAAGCTACGAGCAGTACTTC.

This clonotype was recorded at least ten times. This rearrangement joins TRBV7-2 to TRBJ2-1; D unclear. The CDR3 length is 13 residues. The V end lost 3 bases, the J end lost 3 bases, and 6 bases lay between the germline ends. Germline V gene data show CDR1 as SGHTA and CDR2 as FQGNSA. CDR3 amino acids: CASSFAHYNEQFF. The DNA for the CDR3 is TGTGCCAGCAGCTTCGCCCACTACAATGAGCAGTTCTTC.

The table lists this clonotype with a few counts. No conserved phenylalanine or tryptophan ends this CDR3, so it is likely a read error. The rearrangement uses TRBV5-1 and TRBJ2-7, with D hard to call. The CDR3 extends over 13 amino acids. Germline-derived CDR1 and CDR2 are SGHRS and YFSETQ. V lost 0 bases, J lost 3 bases, and 7 bases lay in between. The CDR3 reads CASSLDPLYEQYL. CDR3 in DNA: TGCGCCAGCAGCTTGGACCCCCTCTACGAGCAGTACCTC.

This sequence joins TRBV7-2 and TRBJ2-3, with 11 positions matching TRBD2. V lost 3 bases and J lost 3; bases outside the gene matches: 8. The CDR3 is 17 amino acids. Germline CDR1 SGHTA, CDR2 FQGNSA. The CDR3: CASSFPSSGGWTDTQYF. CDR3 bases: TGTGCCAGCAGCTTTCCTTCTAGCGGGGGGTGGACAGATACGCAGTATTTT. Combining the CDR3 with reference TRBV7-2 and TRBJ2-3 gives the whole variable domain GAGVSQSPSNKVTEKGKDVELRCDPISGHTALYWYRQSLGQGLEFLIYFQGNSAPDKSGLPSDRFSAERTGGSVSTLTIQRTQQEDSAVYLCASSFPSSGGWTDTQYFGPGTRLTVL.

This clonotype was counted many times. The chain has TRBV7-2 and TRBJ2-1, with D unresolved. The CDR3 runs to 13 residues. Per the germline V gene, CDR1 is SGHTA and CDR2 is FQGNSA. V was trimmed by 2 bases and J by 5 bases, leaving 7 bases between them. The CDR3 spells CASSLYGNNEQFF. The CDR3 region has the DNA TGTGCCAGCAGCTTATACGGAAACAATGAGCAGTTCTTC. The full variable domain, rest sourced from reference TRBV7-2 and TRBJ2-1, is GAGVSQSPSNKVTEKGKDVELRCDPISGHTALYWYRQSLGQGLEFLIYFQGNSAPDKSGLPSDRFSAERTGGSVSTLTIQRTQQEDSAVYLCASSLYGNNEQFFGPGTRLTVL.

This chain uses TRBV7-2 with TRBJ2-7; TRBD2 aligns across 10 bases. Trimming at V came to 5 bases and at J to 4 bases, leaving 14 bases not matched to a gene. Germline V lookup: CDR1 SGHTA, CDR2 FQGNSA. The CDR3 length is 17 residues. The CDR3 is CASSLRGAAGGPYEQYF. The CDR3 bases are TGTGCCAGCAGCCTACGGGGGGCAGCGGGGGGGCCTTACGAGCAGTACTTC.

As regards this clonotype: Given a much more abundant clone one base away, this may be a read error. This chain uses TRBV2 with TRBJ2-3; no clear D. Germline CDR1 is SNHLY and CDR2 is FYNNEI. The CDR3 runs to 11 residues. The DNA for the CDR3 is TGTGCTAGTGGACGCACAGATACGCAGTATTTT. The encoded protein is CASGRTDTQYF.

This clonotype occurred once. The chain couples TRBV7-3 to TRBJ1-2; tentative D call: TRBD1 (5 bases). V was cut by 5 bases and J by 6 bases, with 13 bases left in between. Germline V lookup: CDR1 SGHTA, CDR2 FQGTGA. The CDR3 contains 13 residues. The CDR3 spells CASSRGDLHGYTF. DNA of the CDR3: TGTGCCAGCAGCCGGGGGGACCTCCATGGCTACACCTTC.

The table lists this clonotype with many counts. This chain connects TRBV29-1 to TRBJ1-1; 8 nucleotides line up with TRBD1. V was pared by 6 bases and J by 0 bases, with 6 bases of the junction left unmatched. Germline V gene sequence: CDR1 SQVTM, CDR2 ANQGSEA. CDR3 length: 14 amino acids. CDR3 region: CSVARDRMNTEAFF. The DNA of the CDR3 is TGCAGCGTCGCCCGGGACAGGATGAACACTGAAGCTTTCTTT.

This clonotype appeared a few times. The chain employs TRBV5-1 and TRBJ1-1; the match to TRBD1 covers 8 bases. The trim removed 7 bases at V and 1 base at J, leaving 6 bases unmatched. CDR1 is SGHRS, CDR2 YFSETQ, per germline. The CDR3 consists of 14 residues. This CDR3 is CASVIGTGNTEAFF. CDR3 sequence (DNA): TGCGCCAGCGTTATTGGGACAGGGAACACTGAAGCTTTCTTT.

The V gene is TRBV24-1, the J gene TRBJ2-7, with D maybe TRBD2 (7 bases). Germline V lookup: CDR1 KGHDR, CDR2 SFDVKD. V lost 5 bases to trimming and J lost 4 bases, with 17 bases between them. This CDR3 contains 15 residues. The CDR3 region is CATSAMGGANYEQYF. DNA of the CDR3: TGTGCCACCAGTGCCATGGGGGGGGCGAATTACGAGCAGTACTTC.

This clonotype appeared many times. The chain uses TRBV20-1 and TRBJ2-6; TRBD2 is a possible D gene (6 bases). Trimming left V 0 bases short and J 4 bases short, with 10 bases between. CDR3 length: 15 amino acids. Germline lookup yields CDR1 DFQATT and CDR2 SNEGSKA (reference sequence). CDR3 amino acids: CSARDGGTGANVLTF. The CDR3 coding sequence is TGCAGTGCTAGAGATGGGGGGACCGGGGCCAACGTCCTGACTTTC.

The rearrangement joins TRBV25-1 to TRBJ1-1, with D unresolved. V was pared by 8 bases and J by 5 bases, with 15 bases between. The germline CDR1 and CDR2 sequences are MGHDK and SYGVNS. The CDR3 is 13 residues long. The CDR3 sequence: CASLKAVGTEAFF. For the CDR3, the DNA is TGTGCCAGCCTGAAGGCGGTGGGGACTGAAGCTTTCTTT.

The V and J genes are TRBV19 and TRBJ1-5; unclear D gene. The CDR3 totals 13 residues. V shed 3 bases and J shed 3 bases, with 6 bases lying between them. Germline V gene data show CDR1 as LNHDA and CDR2 as SQIVND (reference sequence). DNA of the CDR3: TGTGCCAGTAGTATCCCGTACAATCAGCCCCAGCATTTT. This sequence encodes CASSIPYNQPQHF.

A word on this clonotype: Germline is not matched at one junction end, which may reflect a read error. The rearrangement joins TRBV10-3 to TRBJ1-1; D call uncertain. In germline, CDR1 is ENHRY, CDR2 SYGVKD. The length of the CDR3 is 11 residues. CDR3: CAIRTNAEAFF. CDR3 nucleotides: TGTGCCATCCGTACGAACGCTGAAGCTTTCTTT.

A remark on this clonotype: At one end, the junction sequence differs from germline, possibly due to a read error. The CDR3 loop is CARSLVGTEAFF. DNA of the CDR3: TGTGCCAGGAGTTTGGTGGGTACTGAAGCTTTCTTT. The rearrangement uses TRBV12-3 or TRBV12-4 and TRBJ1-1; D gene uncertain. The CDR3 loop spans 12 amino acids.

There are many counts of this clonotype. The V gene is TRBV5-1, the J gene TRBJ2-5, with D maybe TRBD2 (6 bases). Trimming removed 0 bases from V and 5 bases from J, with 8 bases in between. The CDR3 covers 13 residues. Germline V gene sequence: CDR1 SGHRS, CDR2 YFSETQ. The CDR3 is CASSLAGGETQYF. CDR3 nucleotides: TGCGCCAGCAGCTTGGCTGGGGGGGAGACCCAGTACTTC.

The V gene is TRBV5-1, the J gene TRBJ2-7; 12 bases map to TRBD2. With 0 bases clipped from V and 2 bases from J, the junction kept 0 bases outside the gene matches. CDR1 and CDR2 from the germline V gene are SGHRS and YFSETQ. The CDR3 runs to 15 residues. CDR3 in DNA: TGCGCCAGCAGCTTGGGACTAGCGGGGGCCTACGAGCAGTACTTC. Protein: CASSLGLAGAYEQYF.

The chain uses TRBV19 and TRBJ2-7; 7 positions match TRBD1. The V and J ends lost 5 bases and 6 bases, in that order; junction bases with no gene match: 7. Looked up from germline, CDR1 is LNHDA and CDR2 is SQIVND (reference sequence). CDR3 size: 13 residues. The chain's CDR3 is CASSAYRGSEQYF. The CDR3 DNA is TGTGCCAGTAGTGCCTACAGGGGTTCCGAGCAGTACTTC.

Many counts were recorded for this clonotype. The rearrangement links TRBV5-1 to TRBJ2-7; 9 nucleotides line up with TRBD1. The CDR3 loop spans 16 amino acids. V lost 4 bases and J lost 5; bases outside the gene matches: 13. Looked up from germline, CDR1 is SGHRS and CDR2 is YFSETQ. The CDR3 loop is CASSPYQDRGRNEQYF. The CDR3 nucleotides read TGCGCCAGCAGCCCTTATCAGGACAGGGGAAGGAACGAGCAGTACTTC. The full variable domain, its missing parts supplied by reference TRBV5-1 and TRBJ2-7, is KAGVTQTPRYLIKTRGQQVTLSCSPISGHRSVSWYQQTPGQGLQFLFEYFSETQRNKGNFPGRFSGRQFSNSRSEMNVSTLELGDSALYLCASSPYQDRGRNEQYFGPGTRLTVT.

The CDR3 DNA follows: TGTGCCTACGGGACAGGGAATTCACCCCTCCACTTT. Its translation: CAYGTGNSPLHF. The rearrangement joins TRBV7-2 to TRBJ1-6, with TRBD1 matching over 9 bases. Trimming took 11 bases from V and 7 from J; bases not matched to a gene: 3. This CDR3 has 12 residues. CDR1 and CDR2 from the germline V gene are SGHTA and FQGNSA.

The rearrangement uses TRBV5-1 and TRBJ1-2; possibly TRBD1 for D (6 bases). Germline V gene sequence: CDR1 SGHRS, CDR2 YFSETQ. CDR3 length: 13 amino acids. V was shortened by 4 bases and J by 8 bases, with 15 bases between the two germline ends. CDR3 coding DNA: TGCGCCAGCAGCCCGGACAGCCAGGGCGGCTACACCTTC. Amino acid sequence: CASSPDSQGGYTF. Combining the CDR3 with reference TRBV5-1 and TRBJ1-2 gives the whole variable domain KAGVTQTPRYLIKTRGQQVTLSCSPISGHRSVSWYQQTPGQGLQFLFEYFSETQRNKGNFPGRFSGRQFSNSRSEMNVSTLELGDSALYLCASSPDSQGGYTFGSGTRLTVV.

This clonotype was observed many times. The chain carries TRBV4-1 and TRBJ2-7; weak D call: TRBD1 (5 bases). V lost 1 base, J lost 6 bases, and 10 bases lay in between. In germline, CDR1 is MGHRA, CDR2 YSYEKL. The CDR3 is 13 residues long. The CDR3 is CASSQGWGLEQYF. CDR3 in DNA: TGCGCCAGCAGCCAAGGGTGGGGCCTCGAGCAGTACTTC.

The chain uses TRBV20-1 and TRBJ1-5, with no clear D. The CDR3 sequence is 14 residues long. Looked up from germline, CDR1 is DFQATT and CDR2 is SNEGSKA (reference sequence). The ends were cut back, 8 bases at V and 0 bases at J, with 14 bases in the middle. The CDR3, as DNA: TGCAGTTTGGGTCCACAGTTTAGCAATCAGCCCCAGCATTTT. It codes for CSLGPQFSNQPQHF.

Many counts were recorded for this clonotype. V and J are TRBV2 and TRBJ1-1; D is unresolved. The CDR3 extends over 13 amino acids. Trimming took 2 bases from V and 3 from J, leaving 7 bases between them. Germline CDR1 is SNHLY and CDR2 is FYNNEI. DNA for the CDR3: TGTGCCAGCAGTGAAAGAGGGTACACTGAAGCTTTCTTT. Protein: CASSERGYTEAFF.